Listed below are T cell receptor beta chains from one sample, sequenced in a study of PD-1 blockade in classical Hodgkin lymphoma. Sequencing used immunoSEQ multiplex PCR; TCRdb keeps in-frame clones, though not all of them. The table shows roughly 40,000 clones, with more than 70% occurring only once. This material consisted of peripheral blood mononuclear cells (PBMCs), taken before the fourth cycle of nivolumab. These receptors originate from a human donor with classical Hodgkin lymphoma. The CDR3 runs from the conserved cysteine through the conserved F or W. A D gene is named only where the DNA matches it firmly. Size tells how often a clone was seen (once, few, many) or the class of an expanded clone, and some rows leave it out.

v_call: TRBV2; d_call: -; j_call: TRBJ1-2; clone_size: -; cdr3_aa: CASSSPQTGYTF; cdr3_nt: TGTGCCAGCAGTTCTCCTCAGACTGGCTACACCTTC
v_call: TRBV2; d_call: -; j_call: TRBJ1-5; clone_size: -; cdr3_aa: CASSERRSNQPQHF; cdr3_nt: TGTGCCAGCAGTGAGAGGAGGTCAAATCAGCCCCAGCATTTT
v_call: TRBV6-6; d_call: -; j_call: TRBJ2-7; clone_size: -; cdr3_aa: CASSYSGHYEQYF; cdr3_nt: TGTGCCAGCAGTTACTCAGGACACTACGAGCAGTACTTC
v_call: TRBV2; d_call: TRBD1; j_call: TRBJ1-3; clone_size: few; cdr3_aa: CASRRDRENTIYF; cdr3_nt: TGTGCCAGCAGAAGGGACAGGGAAAACACCATATATTTT
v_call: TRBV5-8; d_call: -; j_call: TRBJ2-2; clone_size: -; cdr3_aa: CASSLAGTGELFF; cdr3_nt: TGTGCCAGCAGCTTGGCTGGAACCGGGGAGCTGTTTTTT
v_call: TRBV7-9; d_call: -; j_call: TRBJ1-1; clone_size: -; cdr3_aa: CASSPTAPVNTEAFF; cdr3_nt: TGTGCCAGCAGCCCCACTGCCCCGGTGAACACTGAAGCTTTCTTT
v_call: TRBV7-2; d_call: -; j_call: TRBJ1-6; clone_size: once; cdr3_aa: CASSPGASSYNSPLHF; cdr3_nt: TGTGCCAGCAGCCCAGGGGCTAGCTCCTATAATTCACCCCTCCACTTT
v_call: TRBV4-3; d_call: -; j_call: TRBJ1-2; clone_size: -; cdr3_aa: CASSQDGLGIYGYTF; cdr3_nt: TGCGCCAGCAGCCAAGATGGGTTAGGGATCTATGGCTACACCTTC
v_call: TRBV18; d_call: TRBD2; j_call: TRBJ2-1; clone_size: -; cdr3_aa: CASSPPSGAYNEQFF; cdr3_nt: TGTGCCAGCTCACCACCAAGCGGGGCCTACAATGAGCAGTTCTTC
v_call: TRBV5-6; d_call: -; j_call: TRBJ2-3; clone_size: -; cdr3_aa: CASSLAGRVSDTQYF; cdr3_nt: TGTGCCAGCAGCTTGGCGGGCAGGGTTTCAGATACGCAGTATTTT
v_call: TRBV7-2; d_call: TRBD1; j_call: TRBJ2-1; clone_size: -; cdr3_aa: CASSWDRSYNEQFF; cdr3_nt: TGTGCCAGCAGCTGGGACAGGTCATACAATGAGCAGTTCTTC
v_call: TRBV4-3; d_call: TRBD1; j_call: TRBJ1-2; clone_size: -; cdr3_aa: CASSQDLGTGYGYTF; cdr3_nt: TGCGCCAGCAGCCAAGACCTCGGGACAGGCTATGGCTACACCTTC
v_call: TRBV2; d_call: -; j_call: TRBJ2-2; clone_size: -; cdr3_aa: CASSWDPNTGELFF; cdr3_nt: TGTGCCAGCAGTTGGGACCCAAACACCGGGGAGCTGTTTTTT
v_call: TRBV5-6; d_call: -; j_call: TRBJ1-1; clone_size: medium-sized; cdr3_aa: CASSSPFEGLEAFF; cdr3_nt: TGTGCCAGCAGCTCTCCATTCGAGGGGCTTGAAGCTTTCTTT
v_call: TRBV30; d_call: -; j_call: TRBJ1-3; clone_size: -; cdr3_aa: CAWTPSSGNTIYF; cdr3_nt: TGTGCCTGGACCCCGAGTTCTGGAAACACCATATATTTT
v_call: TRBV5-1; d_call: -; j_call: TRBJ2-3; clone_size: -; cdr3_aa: CASSSQRSGSDTQYF; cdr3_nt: TGCGCCAGCAGTTCTCAAAGATCGGGTTCAGATACGCAGTATTTT
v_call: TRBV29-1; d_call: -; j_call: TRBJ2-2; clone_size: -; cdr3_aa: CSVDLTGGTGELFF; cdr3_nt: TGCAGCGTTGACCTGACAGGAGGAACCGGGGAGCTGTTTTTT
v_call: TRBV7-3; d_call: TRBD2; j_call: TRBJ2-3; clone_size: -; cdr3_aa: CASSPGTSGDADTQYF; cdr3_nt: TGTGCCAGCAGCCCCGGGACTAGCGGGGACGCAGATACGCAGTATTTT
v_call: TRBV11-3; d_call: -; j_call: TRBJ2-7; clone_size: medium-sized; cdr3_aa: CASSSASTGRAYEQYF; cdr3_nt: TGTGCCAGCAGCTCAGCTTCGACAGGGAGGGCCTACGAGCAGTACTTC
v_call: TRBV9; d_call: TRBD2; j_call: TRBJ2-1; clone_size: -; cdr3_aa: CASSGPPLTSGGANEQFF; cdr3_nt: TGTGCCAGCAGCGGCCCTCCTCTCACTAGCGGGGGGGCGAATGAGCAGTTCTTC
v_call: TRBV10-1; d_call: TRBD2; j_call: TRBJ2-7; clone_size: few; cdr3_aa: CACGSSGDPEQYF; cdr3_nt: TGCGCCTGCGGGTCTAGCGGGGACCCCGAGCAGTACTTC
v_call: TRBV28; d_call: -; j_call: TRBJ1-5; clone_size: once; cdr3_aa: CASSAPGRDVRPQHF; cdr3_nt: TGTGCCAGCAGCGCCCCAGGACGGGACGTACGGCCCCAGCATTTT
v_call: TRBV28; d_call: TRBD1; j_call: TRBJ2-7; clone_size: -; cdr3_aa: CASSSGQEPYEQYF; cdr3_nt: TGTGCCAGCAGTTCTGGACAGGAACCCTACGAGCAGTACTTC
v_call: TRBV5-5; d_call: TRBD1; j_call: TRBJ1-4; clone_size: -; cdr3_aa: CASTSGGTGGEKLFF; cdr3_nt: TGTGCCAGCACCTCGGGAGGGACAGGGGGAGAAAAACTGTTTTTT
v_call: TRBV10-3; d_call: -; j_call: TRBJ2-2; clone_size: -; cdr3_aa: CAISDEGTGELFF; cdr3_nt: TGTGCCATCAGTGACGAGGGCACCGGGGAGCTGTTTTTT
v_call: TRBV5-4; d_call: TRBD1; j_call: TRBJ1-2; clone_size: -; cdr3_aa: CASSKQGADGYTF; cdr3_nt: TGTGCCAGCAGCAAGCAGGGGGCGGATGGCTACACCTTC
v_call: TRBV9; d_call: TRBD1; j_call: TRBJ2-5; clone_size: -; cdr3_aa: CASSTRTGGETQYF; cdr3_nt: TGTGCCAGCAGCACCCGGACAGGGGGAGAGACCCAGTACTTC
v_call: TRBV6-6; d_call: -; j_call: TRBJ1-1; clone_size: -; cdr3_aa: CASSYPGLTEAFF; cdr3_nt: TGTGCCAGCAGTTACCCCGGGCTCACTGAAGCTTTCTTT
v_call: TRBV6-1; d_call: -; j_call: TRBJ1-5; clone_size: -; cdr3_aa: CASSAHSNQPQHF; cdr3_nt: TGTGCCAGCAGTGCTCATAGCAATCAGCCCCAGCATTTT
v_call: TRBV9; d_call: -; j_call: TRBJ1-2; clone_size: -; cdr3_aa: CASSVDAASGYTF; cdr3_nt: TGTGCCAGCAGCGTAGATGCGGCTTCTGGCTACACCTTC
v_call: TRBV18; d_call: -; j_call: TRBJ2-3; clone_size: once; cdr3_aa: CASSPVNEGTDTQYF; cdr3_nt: TGTGCCAGCTCACCAGTTAACGAAGGCACAGATACGCAGTATTTT
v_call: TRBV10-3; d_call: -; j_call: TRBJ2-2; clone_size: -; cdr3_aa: CAISKNPRTDTGELFF; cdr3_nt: TGTGCCATCAGTAAAAACCCCCGGACGGACACCGGGGAGCTGTTTTTT
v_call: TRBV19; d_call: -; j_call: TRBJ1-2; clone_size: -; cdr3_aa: CASNRNSNYGYTF; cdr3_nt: TGTGCCAGTAACCGGAACAGTAACTATGGCTACACCTTC
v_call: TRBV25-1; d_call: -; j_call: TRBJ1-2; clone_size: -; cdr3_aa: CASSDLTGNYGYTF; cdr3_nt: TGTGCCAGCAGTGACTTGACAGGCAACTATGGCTACACCTTC
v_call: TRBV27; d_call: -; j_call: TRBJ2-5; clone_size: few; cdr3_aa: CASSLMGFRGETQYF; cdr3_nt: TGTGCCAGCAGTTTAATGGGATTTCGGGGGGAGACCCAGTACTTC
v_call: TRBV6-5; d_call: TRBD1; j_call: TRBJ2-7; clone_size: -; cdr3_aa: CASNGQGGEQYF; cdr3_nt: TGTGCCAGCAACGGACAGGGGGGAGAGCAGTACTTC